Each of the 22 T cell receptor beta chains below was sequenced from the same sample in a study of cytomegalovirus exposure and HLA in healthy donors. The study ran its PCR with 60 Vbeta and 13 Jbeta primers. Profiled with immunoSEQ multiplex PCR; TCRdb holds only in-frame clones, not every one. The sample lists about 100,000 clones, under 85% occurring once. The sequencing input was PBMCs. The receptors were gathered from a female donor in good health and CMV-seropositive.

The chain employs TRBV11-2 and TRBJ2-1; TRBD2 aligns across 11 bases. J lost 8 bases, V lost 4 bases, and 7 bases had no gene match. The CDR3 runs 15 residues. Germline values: CDR1 SGHAT, CDR2 FQNNGV. CDR3 protein: CASSYGTSGGYEQFF. In nucleotides, the CDR3 is TGTGCCAGCAGCTATGGGACTAGCGGCGGGTATGAGCAGTTCTTC.

The chain has TRBV30 and TRBJ1-1; 9 bases are shared with TRBD1. V lost 0 bases and J lost 5; bases outside the gene matches: 13. Germline loops: CDR1 GTSNPN, CDR2 SVGIG (reference sequence). The CDR3 runs to 17 residues. The CDR3 loop reads CAWSVRTYRGQGTEAFF. The CDR3 bases are TGTGCCTGGAGTGTACGGACCTACAGGGGGCAGGGTACTGAAGCTTTCTTT.

The V call is TRBV15, the J call TRBJ1-3; 9 nucleotides align to TRBD1. The length of the CDR3 is 15 residues. The junction had 7 bases not matched to a gene; V was cut back by 7 bases and J by 3 bases. Germline loops: CDR1 LNHNV, CDR2 YYDKDF (reference sequence). The CDR3 coding sequence is TGTGCCACCACCAGGGACAGGGCGCATGGAAACACCATATATTTT. It codes for CATTRDRAHGNTIYF.

This clone was detected only a few times. This sequence joins TRBV19 and TRBJ1-6; perhaps TRBD1 as D (5 bases). CDR3 length: 16 residues. Trimming stripped 0 bases from V and 9 bases from J, with 15 bases between. The germline V gene encodes CDR1 LNHDA and CDR2 SQIVND (reference sequence). Written as DNA, the CDR3 is TGTGCCAGTAGTATAGAAGGAGACAGAATGAGTTCACCCCTCCACTTT. It encodes CASSIEGDRMSSPLHF.

The genes are TRBV9 and TRBJ2-1; 10 bases are a match to TRBD2. Germline V gene lookup returns CDR1 SGDLS and CDR2 YYNGEE. The CDR3 sequence is 15 residues long. Trimming took 4 bases from V and 4 from J; bases not matched to a gene: 5. The CDR3 region is CASSPRTSGYNEQFF. The CDR3 DNA follows: TGTGCCAGCAGCCCCAGGACTAGCGGTTACAATGAGCAGTTCTTC.

The chain carries TRBV28 and TRBJ1-1; D possibly corresponds to TRBD1 (6 bases). The length of the CDR3 is 13 residues. From germline, CDR1 is MDHEN and CDR2 SYDVKM. V dropped 5 bases and J dropped 10 bases, with 17 bases sitting between them. CDR3 bases: TGTGCCAGCAGTGGCAGGGGTGGACCCCGAGCTTTCTTT. Protein sequence: CASSGRGGPRAFF.

This sequence joins TRBV29-1 and TRBJ1-2; TRBD1 aligns across 8 bases. J lost 4 bases, V lost 7 bases, and 8 bases had no gene match. CDR1 is SQVTM and CDR2 is ANQGSEA in the germline V gene. The CDR3 covers 13 residues. The CDR3 reads CSGQGFGGYGYTF. CDR3 DNA: TGCAGCGGACAGGGGTTTGGTGGCTATGGCTACACCTTC.

The gene calls are TRBV11-1 and TRBJ2-5; no firm D call. This CDR3 region has 14 residues. Germline-derived CDR1 and CDR2 are SGHAT and FQDESV (reference sequence). Between the trimmed V and J ends, which lost 2 bases and 1 base, there was a span of 8 bases. The DNA of the CDR3 is TGTGCCAGCAGCTTAAACACGGGCCAAGAGACCCAGTACTTC. Encoded protein: CASSLNTGQETQYF.

The chain couples TRBV11-2 to TRBJ2-2; D is uncertain. Looked up from germline, CDR1 is SGHAT and CDR2 is FQNNGV. Trimming removed 3 bases from V and 5 bases from J, with 7 bases in between. The CDR3 has 13 residues. Written as DNA, the CDR3 is TGTGCCAGCAGCTTCTCTCCGACCGGGGAGCTGTTTTTT. The encoded protein is CASSFSPTGELFF.

There are a few counts of this clone. The V call is TRBV29-1, the J call TRBJ1-1; D is ambiguous. V shed 5 bases and J shed 1 base, with 17 bases lying between them. The CDR3 contains 15 residues. The germline gives CDR1 SQVTM, CDR2 ANQGSEA. Here the CDR3 reads CSVSPLGRGNTEAFF. The CDR3 DNA is TGCAGCGTTTCTCCCCTCGGGCGGGGGAACACTGAAGCTTTCTTT. The complete variable domain, with remaining parts taken from reference TRBV29-1 and TRBJ1-1, reads SAVISQKPSRDICQRGTSLTIQCQVDSQVTMMFWYRQQPGQSLTLIATANQGSEATYESGFVIDKFPISRPNLTFSTLTVSNMSPEDSSIYLCSVSPLGRGNTEAFFGQGTRLTVV.

The rearrangement uses TRBV4-2 and TRBJ2-7; D might be TRBD2 (6 bases). This CDR3 is 17 amino acids long. Trimming cost V 3 bases and J 0 bases, with 18 bases left between them. Germline CDR1 is LGHNA and CDR2 is YNFKEQ. The CDR3 protein is CASSQGVGAGPSYEQYF. DNA of the CDR3: TGTGCCAGCAGCCAGGGGGTTGGGGCGGGGCCCTCCTACGAGCAGTACTTC.

This chain links TRBV28 with TRBJ2-7, with a weak D call TRBD1 (7 bases). The length of the CDR3 is 14 residues. The V and J ends lost 7 bases and 0 bases respectively, with 13 bases between them. The germline V gene encodes CDR1 MDHEN and CDR2 SYDVKM. The DNA of the CDR3 is TGTGCCAGCACGGAGGGACAGCCCTCCTACGAGCAGTACTTC. It translates to CASTEGQPSYEQYF.

Only one count was recorded for this clone. The chain joins TRBV16 to TRBJ2-1; D is possibly TRBD1 (5 bases). Trimming pared 4 bases from V and 4 bases from J, leaving 11 bases between. The CDR3 runs 14 residues. Germline V gene sequence: CDR1 KGHSY, CDR2 FQNENV. Here the CDR3 reads CASSPATVYNEQFF. The DNA of the CDR3 is TGTGCCAGCAGCCCGGCGACAGTTTACAATGAGCAGTTCTTC.

Only a few counts were recorded for this clone. The V gene is TRBV30, the J gene TRBJ2-5; 8 nucleotides line up with TRBD2. This CDR3 is 12 amino acids long. With 3 bases clipped from V and 12 bases from J, the junction kept 9 bases outside the gene matches. CDR1 and CDR2 from the germline V gene are GTSNPN and SVGIG (reference sequence). The CDR3 sequence: CAWSPRGAYKYF. CDR3 nucleotide sequence: TGTGCCTGGAGCCCGCGGGGGGCATACAAGTACTTC.

The rearrangement links TRBV12-5 to TRBJ1-5, with D unclear. Germline V gene data show CDR1 as LGHNT and CDR2 as FRNRAP. V gave up 7 bases and J gave up 0 bases, with 7 bases separating them. The CDR3 consists of 13 residues. The CDR3 spells CASAIHSNQPQHF. Here the CDR3 DNA reads TGTGCTAGTGCTATCCATAGCAATCAGCCCCAGCATTTT.

The chain uses TRBV5-4 and TRBJ2-5; TRBD2 matches at 10 bases. The V segment lost 2 bases and the J segment 1 base; nucleotides outside the gene matches: 5. The CDR3 covers 16 residues. CDR1 and CDR2 (germline): SGHNT, YYREEE (reference sequence). In nucleotides, the CDR3 is TGTGCCAGCAGCTTCGATTTAGCGGGAGGCCAAGAGACCCAGTACTTC. Its protein product is CASSFDLAGGQETQYF.

This chain uses TRBV7-9 with TRBJ2-5; D uncertain. V dropped 1 base and J dropped 7 bases, with 10 bases sitting between them. Germline CDR1 SEHNR, CDR2 FQNEAQ (reference sequence). CDR3 length: 13 amino acids. The CDR3 reads CASSLGSSLTQYF. DNA for the CDR3: TGTGCCAGCAGCTTAGGGAGCTCCTTGACCCAGTACTTC.

The rearrangement joins TRBV5-8 to TRBJ2-5, with 7 bases identical to TRBD2. The V and J ends lost 5 bases and 4 bases, in that order; junction bases with no gene match: 5. Germline V gives CDR1 SGHTS, CDR2 YDEGEE. The CDR3 runs 13 residues. This CDR3 is CASRTAGRETQYF. The CDR3 DNA follows: TGTGCCAGCAGGACAGCGGGGAGAGAGACCCAGTACTTC.

This clone was detected only a few times. The chain employs TRBV5-4 and TRBJ2-2, with TRBD2 matching 8 bases. The CDR3 loop spans 15 amino acids. Germline V gives CDR1 SGHNT, CDR2 YYREEE (reference sequence). V lost 5 bases, J lost 5 bases, and 8 bases stayed unmatched. DNA of the CDR3: TGTGCCAGCAGTTCCCCTGCGGGGGGAACCGGGGAGCTGTTTTTT. Its protein is CASSSPAGGTGELFF.

This clone turned up a few times. Other DNA sequences in this specimen translate into the identical CDR3. This rearrangement joins TRBV28 to TRBJ2-7; D is unclear. This CDR3 is built from 11 residues. Trimming left V 4 bases short and J 4 bases short, with 5 bases between. The germline gives CDR1 MDHEN, CDR2 SYDVKM. CDR3 in DNA: TGTGCCAGCAGTTCCAATTACGAGCAGTACTTC. This codes for CASSSNYEQYF.

This chain uses TRBV5-6 with TRBJ1-5, with 7 bases lining up with TRBD1. This CDR3 contains 17 residues. Germline V gives CDR1 SGHDT, CDR2 YYEEEE. After removal of 4 bases from V and 2 bases from J, the junction contained 12 bases not matched to a gene. The CDR3 DNA reads TGTGCCAGCAGCCTGTTCGGGACAGCCGGGGGCAATCAGCCCCAGCATTTT. It yields the protein CASSLFGTAGGNQPQHF.

The V and J genes are TRBV2 and TRBJ1-4, with a tentative D call TRBD1 (5 bases). Per the germline V gene, CDR1 is SNHLY and CDR2 is FYNNEI. CDR3 length equals 14 residues. The V end was cut by 7 bases, the J end by 7 bases, with 16 bases between. The CDR3 nucleotides are TGTGCCAGCACCGCCAGCCTCAGGGTTGAAAAACTGTTTTTT. It is translated as CASTASLRVEKLFF.